This T cell receptor beta chain was observed in a study of Graves' ophthalmopathy and Graves' hyperthyroidism. Study results and limitations: In separating ophthalmopathy from stable hyperthyroidism, a 13-signature model achieved less than 90% sensitivity and approximately 80% specificity.

Amplified TCR beta CDR3 regions were obtained using RNA transcripts as template. Following a first-round RT-PCR that used HTBI primers, a second-round multiplex PCR was carried out. One entry per CDR3 protein results from TCRdb running MiXCR on the multiplex PCR reads. The data show about 220,000 distinct CDR3 sequences, 20% to 25% seen once. This clonotype turned up a few times. Antigen: not known. The CDR3 has 13 amino acids. V was shortened by 2 bases and J by 8 bases, with 12 bases between the two germline ends. In donors with ophthalmopathy, activity was moderate-to-severe, with CAS ≥3, NOSPECS ≥4 and duration under 3 months. It was from under 13 ml of fresh peripheral blood that the PBMCs came.

The source of this sequence is a woman between 50 and 59 years old with Graves' ophthalmopathy. V gene TRBV12-3 or TRBV12-4 combines with J gene TRBJ1-2; tentatively, D is TRBD1 (5 bases). The sequenced material came from peripheral blood. The chain's CDR3 is CASSLLAGRGYTF. The CDR3 nucleotides are TGTGCCAGCAGTTTATTGGCAGGGCGCGGCTACACCTTC.